Below are 29 T cell receptor beta chains sequenced from a single sample in a study of blood T cells in healthy people across ages. Combining a sample-barcoded 5' primer with a J-beta primer mix, a second PCR ran for 7 to 11 cycles. TCRdb re-analysed the 5' RACE reads in MiXCR, keeping a single row per CDR3 protein. The sample contains roughly 800,000 distinct CDR3 sequences, roughly 60% of which appear only once. The source material was blood. These receptor sequences come from a man younger than 45 in good health.

The rearrangement uses TRBV29-1 and TRBJ2-1; D is possibly TRBD2 (6 bases). V shed 6 bases and J shed 0 bases, with 21 bases lying between them. This CDR3 has 17 residues. Germline loops: CDR1 SQVTM, CDR2 ANQGSEA. The CDR3 DNA sequence: TGCAGCGTAACAAAGGTAGGGAGGATCAGCTCCTACAATGAGCAGTTCTTC. Translated: CSVTKVGRISSYNEQFF.

V and J are TRBV20-1 and TRBJ2-3; tentative D call: TRBD2 (5 bases). This CDR3 has 14 residues. The V gene lost 6 bases and the J gene lost 2 bases, with 15 bases spanning the gap. Germline V lookup: CDR1 DFQATT, CDR2 SNEGSKA (reference sequence). CDR3 sequence: CSANPGTFTDTQYF. CDR3 nucleotides: TGCAGTGCGAACCCGGGAACATTCACAGATACGCAGTATTTT.

The chain employs TRBV28 and TRBJ2-5, with D possibly matching TRBD1 (6 bases). The ends were cut back, 4 bases at V and 7 bases at J, with 22 bases in the middle. Germline assignment: CDR1 MDHEN and CDR2 SYDVKM. The CDR3 sequence is 16 residues long. Here the CDR3 reads CASSSQKTGRLVTQYF. CDR3 in DNA: TGTGCCAGCAGTTCCCAAAAAACAGGGAGATTAGTGACCCAGTACTTC.

In this sample, this clonotype turned up once. The CDR3 loop is CASSYLLVDTGELFF. In DNA, the CDR3 is TGTGCCAGCAGTTACCTACTAGTGGACACCGGGGAGCTGTTTTTT. V gene TRBV6-6 combines with J gene TRBJ2-2; D perhaps matches TRBD2 (5 bases). CDR1 and CDR2 (germline): MNHNY, SVGAGI (reference sequence). The CDR3 totals 15 residues. The V and J ends lost 2 bases and 3 bases respectively, with 10 bases between them.

This clonotype was recorded a few times. The chain joins TRBV20-1 to TRBJ2-7, with 13 bases that match TRBD2. Per germline, CDR1 DFQATT and CDR2 SNEGSKA (reference sequence). This CDR3 spans 15 amino acids. With 4 bases clipped from V and 0 bases from J, the junction kept 3 bases outside the gene matches. CDR3 sequence: CSATGTSGISYEQYF. In DNA, the CDR3 is TGCAGTGCTACTGGGACTAGCGGGATCTCCTACGAGCAGTACTTC.

About this clonotype itself: A much larger clonotype is one base distant, so this may be a read error. The chain combines TRBV20-1 with TRBJ2-1; 8 positions match TRBD1. The junction had 10 bases not matched to a gene; V was cut back by 3 bases and J by 6 bases. The CDR3 totals 15 residues. Germline lookup yields CDR1 DFQATT and CDR2 SNEGSKA (reference sequence). CDR3 sequence: CSASSTDRVSNEQFF. The CDR3, as DNA: TGCAGTGCTAGCAGTACGGACAGGGTTAGCAATGAGCAGTTCTTC.

CDR3 loop: CASSLGPGGLQETQYF. The CDR3 region has the DNA TGTGCCAGCAGCTTAGGACCAGGGGGGCTACAAGAGACCCAGTACTTC. The chain recombines TRBV7-9 with TRBJ2-5; D is possibly TRBD1 (7 bases). Per the germline V gene, CDR1 is SEHNR and CDR2 is FQNEAQ (reference sequence). This CDR3 is built from 16 residues. The germline V and J ends were trimmed by 1 base and 2 bases, with 14 bases remaining between them.

The rearrangement links TRBV6-2 or TRBV6-3 to TRBJ2-1; D remains unclear. V lost 6 bases and J 6 bases, leaving 9 bases between the germline ends. Germline V CDR1 and CDR2: MNHEY, SVGEGT. The CDR3 is made up of 12 amino acids. The CDR3 DNA reads as TGTGCCAGCAGCTCAGGTAGCAATGAGCAGTTCTTC. This encodes CASSSGSNEQFF.

This clonotype was detected only once. This sequence joins TRBV5-6 and TRBJ2-7, with TRBD1 matching over 8 bases. The V gene's germline CDR1 is SGHDT and CDR2 YYEEEE. The CDR3 spans 14 residues. Trimming at V came to 4 bases and at J to 7 bases, leaving 10 bases not matched to a gene. CDR3 in DNA: TGTGCCAGCAGCATAGACTGGACAGGGAAGGAGCAGTACTTC. Translation: CASSIDWTGKEQYF.

The rearrangement links TRBV5-1 to TRBJ2-1; 12 nucleotides align to TRBD2. From germline, CDR1 is SGHRS and CDR2 YFSETQ. The CDR3 contains 14 residues. V was pared by 1 base and J by 7 bases, with 0 bases of the junction left unmatched. The CDR3 region is CASSLTSGRNEQFF. CDR3 DNA sequence: TGCGCCAGCAGCTTGACTAGCGGGAGGAATGAGCAGTTCTTC.

The chain carries TRBV5-1 and TRBJ2-1, with 7 bases matching TRBD2. CDR1 is SGHRS and CDR2 is YFSETQ in the germline V gene. The CDR3 is 17 amino acids. V lost 0 bases and J lost 10; bases outside the gene matches: 16. CDR3 loop: CASSLGVTSLEGGEQFF. The CDR3, as DNA: TGCGCCAGCAGCTTGGGGGTGACTAGCTTAGAGGGCGGGGAGCAGTTCTTC.

This chain links TRBV30 with TRBJ1-2; the D gene is possibly TRBD1 (6 bases). The CDR3 covers 12 residues. V was cut by 0 bases and J by 7 bases, with 9 bases left in between. CDR1 is GTSNPN and CDR2 is SVGIG in the germline V gene (reference sequence). The CDR3 DNA reads TGTGCCTGGAGTGTCAACAGGGCTGGCTACACCTTC. It codes for CAWSVNRAGYTF.

This chain connects TRBV4-3 to TRBJ2-5; 14 bases align to TRBD2. Germline V gives CDR1 LGHNA, CDR2 YSLEER. The CDR3 totals 16 residues. The trim removed 8 bases at V and 5 bases at J, leaving 10 bases unmatched. CDR3 loop: CASGPGLAGDLETQYF. For the CDR3, the DNA is TGCGCCAGCGGCCCGGGACTAGCGGGAGACTTGGAGACCCAGTACTTC.

The CDR3 coding sequence is TGTGCCAGCAGTTATGTCAAAGGCAGAGGGGTCACTGAAGCTTTCTTT. This translates into CASSYVKGRGVTEAFF. The chain recombines TRBV6-2 or TRBV6-3 with TRBJ1-1; maybe TRBD1 (5 bases). CDR1 MNHEY and CDR2 SVGEGT come from the germline V gene. V was trimmed by 3 bases and J by 4 bases, leaving 18 bases between them. The CDR3 covers 16 residues.

The CDR3 nucleotides are TGCAGTGCTAGGTTGGCGTTGTCCTACAATGAGCAGTTCTTC. Encoded protein: CSARLALSYNEQFF. The chain joins TRBV20-1 to TRBJ2-1; D gene uncertain. V lost 3 bases to trimming and J lost 1 base, with 10 bases between them. Germline CDR1 reads DFQATT; CDR2 reads SNEGSKA (reference sequence). The CDR3 is 14 residues long.

J is TRBJ1-5 and V is TRBV7-9; 8 nucleotides match TRBD1. Looked up from germline, CDR1 is SEHNR and CDR2 is FQNEAQ (reference sequence). V dropped 5 bases and J dropped 4; count of bases not matched to a gene: 7. This CDR3 has 15 amino acids. The CDR3 nucleotides read TGTGCCAGCAGCACCGGACAGGGTGGGAATCAGCCCCAGCATTTT. Amino acid sequence: CASSTGQGGNQPQHF.

The chain is built from TRBV29-1 and TRBJ2-1, with D possibly called TRBD1 or TRBD2 (5 bases each). This CDR3 region has 17 residues. Germline CDR1 SQVTM, CDR2 ANQGSEA. Trimming took off 3 bases at V and 2 bases at J, with 20 bases between the two ends. DNA of the CDR3: TGCAGCGTTGATGACCCTGAGGGGATGCGAACCTACAATGAGCAGTTCTTC. Translated, it gives CSVDDPEGMRTYNEQFF.

This clonotype appeared many times. This may be a read error: a much more frequent sequence differs by one nucleotide. The J gene is TRBJ2-1, the V gene TRBV29-1; no firm D call. Matching the DNA end better, TRBJ2-7 makes the J call doubtful. Germline V lookup: CDR1 SQVTM, CDR2 ANQGSEA. The CDR3 consists of 14 residues. The CDR3, as DNA: TGCAGCGTTGTCCTTACCGACATCTACAATGAGCAGTACTTC. It encodes CSVVLTDIYNEQYF.

V and J are TRBV19 and TRBJ2-4, with D possibly called TRBD1 or TRBD2 (5 bases each). The J call may be mistaken, given a closer DNA end match to TRBJ2-7. This CDR3 contains 14 residues. Germline V gene sequence: CDR1 LNHDA, CDR2 SQIVND (reference sequence). Written as DNA, the CDR3 is TGTGCCAGTAGTATGCAGCCCGATGGGGGCGAGCAGTACTTC. Its protein product is CASSMQPDGGEQYF.

The V gene is TRBV29-1, the J gene TRBJ1-1; D is unresolved. Germline V gene data show CDR1 as SQVTM and CDR2 as ANQGSEA. The CDR3 is 16 amino acids. Deletions cut 5 bases from V and 5 bases from J, with 24 bases between. The CDR3 reads CSVPNPDRPRGTEAFF. The CDR3 coding sequence is TGCAGCGTTCCAAATCCGGACCGCCCCAGAGGGACTGAAGCTTTCTTT.

This clonotype has just a few counts. The junction shows a germline mismatch at one end, possibly a read error. V and J are TRBV7-9 and TRBJ2-7, with a weak D call TRBD2 (6 bases). Per germline, CDR1 SEHNR and CDR2 FQNEAQ (reference sequence). This CDR3 contains 15 residues. The CDR3 DNA is TGTGCCAGCAGCTTAGAGGGGAGCGGGCCTTACGAACAGTACTTC. Translated: CASSLEGSGPYEQYF. Based on the CDR3 plus reference TRBV7-9 and TRBJ2-7, the full variable domain is DTGVSQNPRHKITKRGQNVTFRCDPISEHNRLYWYRQTLGQGPEFLTYFQNEAQLEKSRLLSDRFSAERPKGSFSTLEIQRTEQGDSAMYLCASSLEGSGPYEQYFGPGTRLTVT.

The chain couples TRBV12-3 or TRBV12-4 to TRBJ1-5, with D possibly being TRBD1 (5 bases). Trimming removed 5 bases at V and 6 bases at J, with 11 bases between. This CDR3 region has 13 residues. The CDR3 is CASSLGPGQPQHF. CDR3 nucleotide sequence: TGTGCCAGCAGTCTGGGGCCGGGTCAGCCCCAGCATTTT.

The CDR3 loop reads CASSLLGGLYEQYF. The CDR3 DNA reads TGTGCCAGCAGCTTATTAGGGGGTCTCTACGAGCAGTACTTC. J is TRBJ2-7 and V is TRBV7-2; the D gene is possibly TRBD1 (6 bases). The CDR3 is 14 amino acids. The germline V and J ends were trimmed by 2 bases and 3 bases, with 11 bases remaining between them. The germline gives CDR1 SGHTA, CDR2 FQGNSA. Drawing the rest from reference TRBV7-2 and TRBJ2-7, the complete variable domain is GAGVSQSPSNKVTEKGKDVELRCDPISGHTALYWYRQSLGQGLEFLIYFQGNSAPDKSGLPSDRFSAERTGGSVSTLTIQRTQQEDSAVYLCASSLLGGLYEQYFGPGTRLTVT.

This clonotype came up many times. The chain uses TRBV10-3 and TRBJ2-6; the D is unclear. This CDR3 is built from 13 residues. V was clipped by 8 bases and J by 1 base, with 6 bases between them. CDR1 and CDR2 (germline): ENHRY, SYGVKD. DNA for the CDR3: TGTGCCATCCTGTCTTCTGGGGCCAACGTCCTGACTTTC. This encodes CAILSSGANVLTF.

V usage is TRBV14 and J usage is TRBJ1-1, with 7 bases that match TRBD1. The junction had 9 bases not matched to a gene; V was cut back by 7 bases and J by 1 base. Germline V lookup: CDR1 SGHDN, CDR2 FVKESK. CDR3 length equals 15 residues. CDR3 DNA sequence: TGTGCCAGCACCCAGGGGGGTTCGACGAACACTGAAGCTTTCTTT. As protein: CASTQGGSTNTEAFF.

The gene calls are TRBV20-1 and TRBJ2-5; D call uncertain. The germline V and J ends were trimmed by 3 bases and 2 bases, with 16 bases remaining between them. CDR3 length: 15 amino acids. CDR1 is DFQATT and CDR2 is SNEGSKA in the germline V gene (reference sequence). CDR3 sequence (DNA): TGCAGTGCTAGGCCCTTGGCGGAGCTACAAGAGACCCAGTACTTC. This translates into CSARPLAELQETQYF.

The chain carries TRBV3-1 and TRBJ2-1; D is possibly TRBD1 or TRBD2 (6 bases each). Germline V gene sequence: CDR1 LGHDT, CDR2 YNNKEL (reference sequence). This CDR3 is 13 amino acids long. V was cut by 4 bases and J by 8 bases, with 12 bases left in between. CDR3 sequence (DNA): TGTGCCAGCAGCCTGGAGGGGGTTCATGAGCAGTTCTTC. Translation: CASSLEGVHEQFF.

This chain links TRBV5-5 with TRBJ2-7, with D perhaps TRBD1 or TRBD2 (5 bases each). Germline V gives CDR1 SGHKS, CDR2 YYEKEE (reference sequence). V lost 6 bases, J lost 9 bases, and 22 bases lay in between. CDR3 length equals 14 residues. The CDR3 sequence is CASTQGEGLEGQYF. The CDR3 nucleotides read TGTGCCAGCACCCAGGGAGAAGGGCTCGAGGGGCAGTACTTC.

Concerning this clonotype itself: Germline and junction disagree at one end, which may indicate a read error. J is TRBJ2-7 and V is TRBV13; possibly TRBD2 for D (5 bases). The CDR3 covers 13 residues. From germline, CDR1 is PRHDT and CDR2 FYEKMQ (reference sequence). CDR3 loop: CANSTQLTGEQYF. The CDR3 DNA follows: TGTGCCAACAGCACCCAGCTAACGGGGGAGCAGTACTTC.